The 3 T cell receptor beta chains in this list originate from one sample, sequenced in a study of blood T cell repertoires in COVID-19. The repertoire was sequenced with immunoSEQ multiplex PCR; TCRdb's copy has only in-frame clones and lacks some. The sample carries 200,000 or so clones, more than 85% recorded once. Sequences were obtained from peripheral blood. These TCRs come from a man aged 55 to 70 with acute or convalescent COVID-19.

CDR3 sequence: CASSSAGGRTEAFF. CDR3 coding DNA: TGTGCCAGCAGCTCCGCAGGGGGTCGAACTGAAGCTTTCTTT. The chain recombines TRBV7-3 with TRBJ1-1; TRBD1 agrees at 7 bases. CDR3 length: 14 amino acids. Germline V gene lookup returns CDR1 SGHTA and CDR2 FQGTGA. The V segment lost 4 bases and the J segment 5 bases; nucleotides outside the gene matches: 7.

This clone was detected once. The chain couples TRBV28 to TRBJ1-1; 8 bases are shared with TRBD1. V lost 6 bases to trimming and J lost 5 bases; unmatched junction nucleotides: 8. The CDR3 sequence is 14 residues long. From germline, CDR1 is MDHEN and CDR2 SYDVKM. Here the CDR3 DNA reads TGTGCCAGCAGGGAACAGGGGGTGATGACTGAAGCTTTCTTT. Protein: CASREQGVMTEAFF.

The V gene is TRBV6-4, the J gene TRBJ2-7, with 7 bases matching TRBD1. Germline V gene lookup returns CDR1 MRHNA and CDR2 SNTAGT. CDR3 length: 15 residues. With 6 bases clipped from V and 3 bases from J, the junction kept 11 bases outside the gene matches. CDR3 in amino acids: CASRGTALLGYEQYF. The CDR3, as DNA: TGTGCCAGCAGAGGGACAGCCCTCTTAGGCTACGAGCAGTACTTC.